These 29 T cell receptor beta chains were sequenced from one sample in a study of blood T cell repertoires in COVID-19. Sequencing was performed with immunoSEQ multiplex PCR; in TCRdb, only in-frame clones are kept and a portion is missing. The table records some 120,000 clones, 85% to 90% of them present only once. The material sequenced was peripheral blood. The receptors stem from a man aged 60 to 69 with acute or convalescent COVID-19.

The chain carries TRBV7-9 and TRBJ2-3, with TRBD2 matching over 7 bases. This CDR3 is built from 14 residues. Germline values: CDR1 SEHNR, CDR2 FQNEAQ (reference sequence). V lost 4 bases, J lost 3 bases, and 4 bases stayed unmatched. In DNA, the CDR3 is TGTGCCAGCAGCTCCGCGGGAGTGACAGATACGCAGTATTTT. Translated: CASSSAGVTDTQYF.

The CDR3 bases are TGTGCCAGCAGTTTATACCAGACAGGGACCTATGAAAAACTGTTTTTT. This gives the protein CASSLYQTGTYEKLFF. The chain joins TRBV28 to TRBJ1-4; TRBD1 matches at 7 bases. CDR3 length: 16 amino acids. Germline V gene lookup returns CDR1 MDHEN and CDR2 SYDVKM. V was pared by 1 base and J by 6 bases, with 8 bases of the junction left unmatched.

V and J are TRBV7-2 and TRBJ1-2; a weak D match, TRBD1 (6 bases). From germline, CDR1 is SGHTA and CDR2 FQGNSA. The CDR3 runs 13 residues. V dropped 5 bases and J dropped 8 bases, with 15 bases sitting between them. The CDR3 protein is CASSLHGQTGYTF. The CDR3 region has the DNA TGTGCCAGCAGCCTTCATGGACAGACGGGCTACACCTTC.

DNA of the CDR3: TGTGCCAGCAGTTACGGGCCCGGCTACACCTTC. Encoded protein: CASSYGPGYTF. V gene TRBV6-6 combines with J gene TRBJ1-2; D unresolved. CDR3 length: 11 amino acids. The V gene lost 2 bases and the J gene lost 8 bases, with 6 bases spanning the gap. Germline V gene lookup returns CDR1 MNHNY and CDR2 SVGAGI (reference sequence).

This sequence joins TRBV20-1 and TRBJ2-7; no clear D gene. V was cut by 2 bases and J by 6 bases, with 5 bases left in between. There are 10 residues in the CDR3. CDR1 is DFQATT, CDR2 SNEGSKA, per germline (reference sequence). The CDR3: CSARLSEQYF. The CDR3 DNA sequence: TGCAGTGCTAGACTTAGCGAGCAGTACTTC.

The V gene is TRBV7-2, the J gene TRBJ2-1; D is possibly TRBD2 (5 bases). Deletions cut 0 bases from V and 6 bases from J, with 12 bases between. Germline V gene sequence: CDR1 SGHTA, CDR2 FQGNSA. The CDR3 is 15 residues long. CDR3 DNA sequence: TGTGCCAGCAGCTTAGCGGCCGGGAAGGGCAATGAGCAGTTCTTC. Its translation: CASSLAAGKGNEQFF.

The chain links TRBV6-5 to TRBJ1-6, with 7 nucleotides matching TRBD1. This CDR3 has 15 residues. Germline CDR1 and CDR2: MNHEY and SVGAGI. V lost 8 bases and J lost 3; bases outside the gene matches: 7. The CDR3 DNA sequence: TGTGCCAGCGGGACAGAGTCCTTCTATAATTCACCCCTCCACTTT. It specifies CASGTESFYNSPLHF.

The chain joins TRBV3-1 (or the pseudogene TRBV3-2) to TRBJ1-5, with 8 bases lining up with TRBD1. This CDR3 has 16 amino acids. With V trimmed by 1 base and J by 7 bases, 9 bases remained unmatched. The germline V gene has CDR1 LGHDT and CDR2 YNNKEL (reference sequence). CDR3 bases: TGTGCCAGCAGCCAAGGGACAGGGAGTGGTGGCCAGCCCCAGCATTTT. Amino acids: CASSQGTGSGGQPQHF.

The J gene is TRBJ1-2, the V gene TRBV6-2 or TRBV6-3, with a weak D call TRBD1 (5 bases). Germline V gene sequence: CDR1 MNHEY, CDR2 SVGEGT. V was cut by 2 bases and J by 6 bases, with 13 bases left in between. The CDR3 is 14 amino acids. Here the CDR3 DNA reads TGTGCCAGCAGTTACGGGGCGGCCTTTGATGGCTACACCTTC. Its protein is CASSYGAAFDGYTF.

The chain has TRBV5-1 and TRBJ2-1; weak D call: TRBD1 (5 bases). Germline assignment: CDR1 SGHRS and CDR2 YFSETQ. The CDR3 contains 16 residues. V dropped 0 bases and J dropped 2 bases, with 12 bases sitting between them. The CDR3 is CASSLGAGNPYNEQFF. DNA for the CDR3: TGCGCCAGCAGCTTGGGGGCAGGGAACCCCTACAATGAGCAGTTCTTC. The full variable domain, with the rest looked up from reference TRBV5-1 and TRBJ2-1, is KAGVTQTPRYLIKTRGQQVTLSCSPISGHRSVSWYQQTPGQGLQFLFEYFSETQRNKGNFPGRFSGRQFSNSRSEMNVSTLELGDSALYLCASSLGAGNPYNEQFFGPGTRLTVL.

This chain connects TRBV5-1 to TRBJ2-2; 11 bases are a match to TRBD1. After removal of 4 bases from V and 7 bases from J, the junction contained 6 bases not matched to a gene. The CDR3 is 15 residues long. The V gene's germline CDR1 is SGHRS and CDR2 YFSETQ. CDR3 protein: CASSTRTGGDGELFF. Here the CDR3 DNA reads TGCGCCAGCAGCACCCGGACAGGGGGCGACGGGGAGCTGTTTTTT. The variable domain in full, with the rest retrieved from reference TRBV5-1 and TRBJ2-2, is KAGVTQTPRYLIKTRGQQVTLSCSPISGHRSVSWYQQTPGQGLQFLFEYFSETQRNKGNFPGRFSGRQFSNSRSEMNVSTLELGDSALYLCASSTRTGGDGELFFGEGSRLTVL.

The chain has TRBV10-3 and TRBJ2-3, with 8 nucleotides matching TRBD2. Trimming cost V 6 bases and J 3 bases; bases outside gene matches: 5. CDR1 ENHRY and CDR2 SYGVKD come from the germline V gene. The CDR3 length is 14 residues. CDR3 amino acids: CAIRAGRGTDTQYF. The DNA for the CDR3 is TGTGCCATCAGGGCCGGGAGGGGAACAGATACGCAGTATTTT.

V usage is TRBV3-1 (or the pseudogene TRBV3-2) and J usage is TRBJ2-5; no clear D gene. Trimming stripped 3 bases from V and 0 bases from J, with 8 bases between. This CDR3 spans 14 amino acids. CDR1 is LGHDT, CDR2 YNNKEL, per germline (reference sequence). The CDR3 protein is CASSQSPYQETQYF. The CDR3 DNA reads as TGTGCCAGCAGCCAGAGCCCCTACCAAGAGACCCAGTACTTC.

V gene TRBV5-4 combines with J gene TRBJ2-2, with 10 bases lining up with TRBD1. Trimming removed 4 bases from V and 4 bases from J; junction bases left unmatched: 7. Germline values: CDR1 SGHNT, CDR2 YYREEE (reference sequence). The CDR3 runs to 16 residues. The CDR3 nucleotides read TGTGCCAGCAGCCGACCGGGACAGGGGACCACCGGGGAGCTGTTTTTT. It encodes CASSRPGQGTTGELFF.

The chain combines TRBV3-1 (or the pseudogene TRBV3-2) with TRBJ2-5, with TRBD2 identical over 16 bases. V lost 6 bases and J lost 5; bases outside the gene matches: 15. This CDR3 is 19 amino acids long. Germline CDR1 reads LGHDT; CDR2 reads YNNKEL (reference sequence). CDR3 residues: CASRPTPPGTSGRAETQYF. Here the CDR3 DNA reads TGTGCCAGCAGACCGACTCCCCCCGGGACTAGCGGGAGGGCGGAGACCCAGTACTTC.

This chain uses TRBV18 with TRBJ1-5; D not certain. Germline CDR1 KGHSH, CDR2 LQKENI. Trimming stripped 4 bases from V and 4 bases from J, with 11 bases between. The CDR3 totals 14 residues. CDR3 nucleotide sequence: TGTGCCAGCTCACTCGACGGGTATAATCAGCCCCAGCATTTT. Translated, it gives CASSLDGYNQPQHF.

The genes are TRBV28 and TRBJ2-1; 12 bases map to TRBD1. This CDR3 is built from 16 residues. The V and J ends lost 5 bases and 9 bases, in that order; junction bases with no gene match: 11. Germline loops: CDR1 MDHEN, CDR2 SYDVKM. CDR3 nucleotide sequence: TGTGCCAGCAGTCAACTCCCGGGACAGGGGGCAAGTGAGCAGTTCTTC. Amino acid sequence: CASSQLPGQGASEQFF.

The rearrangement links TRBV19 to TRBJ2-5, with D tentatively TRBD2 (6 bases). Germline loops: CDR1 LNHDA, CDR2 SQIVND (reference sequence). V shed 5 bases and J shed 5 bases, with 15 bases lying between them. CDR3 length: 14 amino acids. CDR3 region: CASSPRGSGETQYF. In DNA, the CDR3 is TGTGCCAGTAGTCCCCGGGGGTCGGGGGAGACCCAGTACTTC.

The rearrangement uses TRBV5-1 and TRBJ2-3; 7 bases are shared with TRBD2. The CDR3 has 14 residues. Germline CDR1 reads SGHRS; CDR2 reads YFSETQ. J lost 7 bases, V lost 0 bases, and 5 bases had no gene match. In DNA form, the CDR3 reads TGCGCCAGCAGCTTGGCTGCGGGGGTGAATACGCAGTATTTT. This gives the protein CASSLAAGVNTQYF.

The rearrangement uses TRBV9 and TRBJ2-1; no reliable D call. CDR1 and CDR2 from the germline V gene are SGDLS and YYNGEE. The CDR3 has 15 amino acids. The V end lost 0 bases, the J end lost 6 bases, and 13 bases lay between the germline ends. CDR3 DNA: TGTGCCAGCAGCGTAGGCCAGGCCCTCCGCAATGAGCAGTTCTTC. It yields the protein CASSVGQALRNEQFF.

Comments on this clone: Other DNA variants within this sample encode the same CDR3. V is TRBV7-2 and J is TRBJ1-1; 7 bases fit TRBD1. This CDR3 has 13 amino acids. Unmatched junction bases numbered 5, after V lost 5 bases and J lost 5 bases. CDR1 and CDR2 (germline): SGHTA, FQGNSA. As DNA, the CDR3 is TGTGCCAGCAGCCCGACAGGGAGTACTGAAGCTTTCTTT. Translated, it gives CASSPTGSTEAFF.

The table lists this clone with a count of one. This chain links TRBV21-1 with TRBJ2-7; TRBD2, the D gene given by the table, was not confirmed from the DNA. TRBV21-1 is a pseudogene segment. CDR3 length equals 16 residues. CDR3 bases: TGTGCCAGCAGCAACGAAACAGAGCGGGAGGGGTACGAGCAGTACTTC. Protein product: CASSNETEREGYEQYF.

The chain recombines TRBV4-2 with TRBJ1-1, with a weak D call TRBD1 (5 bases). Trimming removed 0 bases at V and 4 bases at J, with 9 bases between. The CDR3 totals 14 residues. Germline CDR1 LGHNA, CDR2 YNFKEQ. CDR3 nucleotides: TGTGCCAGCAGCCAAGACTACGGGGGCACTGAAGCTTTCTTT. Residues: CASSQDYGGTEAFF.

The chain uses TRBV5-4 and TRBJ1-5; 7 bases agree with TRBD1. V was pared by 4 bases and J by 7 bases, with 5 bases of the junction left unmatched. The CDR3 has 13 amino acids. Germline V gene sequence: CDR1 SGHNT, CDR2 YYREEE (reference sequence). The CDR3 DNA sequence: TGTGCCAGCAGCGCTGACAGGGCCCAGCCCCAGCATTTT. It yields the protein CASSADRAQPQHF.

The V call is TRBV7-2, the J call TRBJ1-5, with TRBD1 matching 8 bases. The trim removed 5 bases at V and 10 bases at J, leaving 4 bases unmatched. The V gene's germline CDR1 is SGHTA and CDR2 FQGNSA. This CDR3 contains 12 residues. The CDR3 DNA follows: TGTGCCAGCAGCGTCGACAGGGGTCCCCAGCATTTT. Protein product: CASSVDRGPQHF.

This clone appeared a single time. The V call is TRBV4-3, the J call TRBJ2-1; 12 bases match TRBD2. J gave up 7 bases and V 1 base, and 5 bases lay outside the gene matches. Germline CDR1 is LGHNA and CDR2 is YSLEER. This CDR3 is built from 16 residues. The CDR3 is CASSQGPSGRANEQFF. In DNA form, the CDR3 reads TGCGCCAGCAGCCAAGGGCCTAGCGGGAGGGCAAATGAGCAGTTCTTC.

The genes are TRBV7-9 and TRBJ2-6; tentatively, D is TRBD2 (6 bases). Germline V gene data show CDR1 as SEHNR and CDR2 as FQNEAQ (reference sequence). The CDR3 has 17 amino acids. V dropped 3 bases and J dropped 0 bases, with 12 bases sitting between them. The CDR3 sequence: CASSFQGDSSGANVLTF. The CDR3 region has the DNA TGTGCCAGCAGCTTCCAAGGGGACTCCTCTGGGGCCAACGTCCTGACTTTC. The full variable domain, rest sourced from reference TRBV7-9 and TRBJ2-6, is DTGVSQNPRHKITKRGQNVTFRCDPISEHNRLYWYRQTLGQGPEFLTYFQNEAQLEKSRLLSDRFSAERPKGSFSTLEIQRTEQGDSAMYLCASSFQGDSSGANVLTFGAGSRLTVL.

This clone was seen more than once but under ten times. The junction differs from germline at one of its ends, possibly a read error. The rearrangement joins TRBV7-7 to TRBJ2-1, with D perhaps matching TRBD2 (6 bases). Germline V gene sequence: CDR1 SSHAT, CDR2 FNYEAQ (reference sequence). This CDR3 spans 15 amino acids. The CDR3 region has the DNA TGTGCTAGCAGCTTAGCGGCCACAGATTACAATGAGCAGTTCTTC. The encoded protein is CASSLAATDYNEQFF. Complete variable domain (other parts from reference TRBV7-7 and TRBJ2-1): GAGVSQSPRYKVTKRGQDVTLRCDPISSHATLYWYQQALGQGPEFLTYFNYEAQPDKSGLPSDRFSAERPEGSISTLTIQRTEQRDSAMYRCASSLAATDYNEQFFGPGTRLTVL.

The rearrangement joins TRBV15 to TRBJ2-1; possible D gene TRBD1, 6 bases. Trimming stripped 5 bases from V and 7 bases from J, with 15 bases between. The CDR3 covers 14 residues. Germline CDR1 is LNHNV and CDR2 is YYDKDF (reference sequence). CDR3 protein: CATSPQGSGNEQFF. Written as DNA, the CDR3 is TGTGCCACCAGCCCTCAGGGGTCGGGAAATGAGCAGTTCTTC.